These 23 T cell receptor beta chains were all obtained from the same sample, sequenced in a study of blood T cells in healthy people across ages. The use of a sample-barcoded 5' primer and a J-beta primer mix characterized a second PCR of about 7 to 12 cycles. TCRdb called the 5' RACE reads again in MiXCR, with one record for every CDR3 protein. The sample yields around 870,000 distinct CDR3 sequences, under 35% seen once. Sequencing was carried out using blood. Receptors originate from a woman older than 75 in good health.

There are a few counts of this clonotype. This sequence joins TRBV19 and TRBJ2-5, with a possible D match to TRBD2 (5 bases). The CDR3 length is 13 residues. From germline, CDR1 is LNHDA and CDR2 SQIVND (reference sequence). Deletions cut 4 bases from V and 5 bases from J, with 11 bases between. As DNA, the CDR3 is TGTGCCAGTAGTAGCCGGGGTTGGGAGACCCAGTACTTC. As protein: CASSSRGWETQYF.

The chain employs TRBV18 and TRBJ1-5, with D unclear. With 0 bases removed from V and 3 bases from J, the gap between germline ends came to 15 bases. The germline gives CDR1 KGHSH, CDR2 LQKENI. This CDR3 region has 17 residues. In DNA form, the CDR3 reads TGTGCCAGCTCACCACCGGGGTCGGAAGGGTCCAATCAGCCCCAGCATTTT. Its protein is CASSPPGSEGSNQPQHF.

The CDR3 coding sequence is TGTGCCAGCAGTACGATCAGGGAGCCGCAGTTCTTC. This encodes CASSTIREPQFF. This sequence joins TRBV6-2 or TRBV6-3 and TRBJ2-1; either TRBD1 or TRBD2 may supply D (5 bases each). V was cut by 5 bases and J by 12 bases, with 14 bases left in between. CDR3 length equals 12 residues. CDR1 MNHEY and CDR2 SVGEGT come from the germline V gene.

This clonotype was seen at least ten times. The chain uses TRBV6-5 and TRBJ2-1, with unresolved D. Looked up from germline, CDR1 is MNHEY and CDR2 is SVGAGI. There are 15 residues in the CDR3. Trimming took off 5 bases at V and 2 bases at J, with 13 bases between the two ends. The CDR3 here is CASSAVLPPYNEQFF. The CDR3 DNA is TGTGCCAGCAGTGCCGTACTTCCCCCCTACAATGAGCAGTTCTTC.

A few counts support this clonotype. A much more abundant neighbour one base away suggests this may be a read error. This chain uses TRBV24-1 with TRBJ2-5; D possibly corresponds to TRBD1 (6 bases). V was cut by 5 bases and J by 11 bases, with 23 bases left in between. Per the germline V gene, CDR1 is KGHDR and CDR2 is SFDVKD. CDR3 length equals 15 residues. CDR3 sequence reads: CATSGNFRGYNEQYF. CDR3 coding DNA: TGTGCCACCAGTGGAAACTTCAGGGGATACAATGAGCAGTACTTC.

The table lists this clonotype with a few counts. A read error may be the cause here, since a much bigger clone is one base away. DNA for the CDR3: TGTGCCAGTAAACTAGCGGGGGTGGGCCAAGAGGCCCAGTACTTC. Amino acid sequence: CASKLAGVGQEAQYF. This chain connects TRBV6-2 or TRBV6-3 to TRBJ2-5; 11 bases are shared with TRBD2. Germline CDR1 reads MNHEY; CDR2 reads SVGEGT. This CDR3 is built from 15 residues.

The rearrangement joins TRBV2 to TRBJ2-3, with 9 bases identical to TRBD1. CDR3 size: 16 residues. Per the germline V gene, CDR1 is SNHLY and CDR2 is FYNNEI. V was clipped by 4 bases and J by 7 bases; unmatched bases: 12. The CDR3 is CASSAFRDRVQNTQYF. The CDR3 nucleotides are TGTGCCAGCAGTGCTTTCCGGGACAGGGTCCAGAATACGCAGTATTTT.

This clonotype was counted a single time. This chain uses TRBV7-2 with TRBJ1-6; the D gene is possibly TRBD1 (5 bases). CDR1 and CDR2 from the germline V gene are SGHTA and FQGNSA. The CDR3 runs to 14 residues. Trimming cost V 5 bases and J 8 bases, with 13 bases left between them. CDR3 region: CASSLGAGHSPLHF. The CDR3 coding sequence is TGTGCCAGCAGCCTAGGGGCAGGACATTCACCCCTCCACTTT.

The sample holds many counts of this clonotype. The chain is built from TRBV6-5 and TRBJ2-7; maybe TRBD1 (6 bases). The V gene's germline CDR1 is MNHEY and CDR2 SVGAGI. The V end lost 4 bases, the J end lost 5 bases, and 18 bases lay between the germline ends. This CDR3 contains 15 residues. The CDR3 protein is CASSFGTHEPHEQYF. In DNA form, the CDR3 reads TGTGCCAGCAGTTTCGGGACACACGAACCACACGAGCAGTACTTC.

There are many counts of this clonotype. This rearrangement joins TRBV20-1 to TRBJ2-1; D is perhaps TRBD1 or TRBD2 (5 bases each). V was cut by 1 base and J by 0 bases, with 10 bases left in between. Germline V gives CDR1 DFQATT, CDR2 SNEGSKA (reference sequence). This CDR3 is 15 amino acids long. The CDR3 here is CSARGPGSSYNEQFF. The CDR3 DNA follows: TGCAGTGCTAGAGGCCCAGGGAGCTCCTACAATGAGCAGTTCTTC.

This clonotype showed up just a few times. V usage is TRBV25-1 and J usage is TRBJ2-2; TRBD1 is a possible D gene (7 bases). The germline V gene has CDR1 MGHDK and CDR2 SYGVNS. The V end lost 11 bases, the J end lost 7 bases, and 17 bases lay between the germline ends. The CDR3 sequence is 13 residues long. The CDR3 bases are TGTGCCGGGAGGACAGGAGATATCGGGGAGCTGTTTTTT. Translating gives CAGRTGDIGELFF.

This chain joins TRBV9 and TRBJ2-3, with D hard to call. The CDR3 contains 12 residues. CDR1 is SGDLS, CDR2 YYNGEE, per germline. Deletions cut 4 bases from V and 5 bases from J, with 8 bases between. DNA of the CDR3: TGTGCCAGCAGCCAAGGAAGAGATACGCAGTATTTT. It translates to CASSQGRDTQYF.

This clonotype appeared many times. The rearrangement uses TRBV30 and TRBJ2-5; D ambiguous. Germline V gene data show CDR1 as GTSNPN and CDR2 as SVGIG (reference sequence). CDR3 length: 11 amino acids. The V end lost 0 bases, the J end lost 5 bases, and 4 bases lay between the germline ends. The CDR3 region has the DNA TGTGCCTGGAGTGTATATGAGACCCAGTACTTC. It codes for CAWSVYETQYF.

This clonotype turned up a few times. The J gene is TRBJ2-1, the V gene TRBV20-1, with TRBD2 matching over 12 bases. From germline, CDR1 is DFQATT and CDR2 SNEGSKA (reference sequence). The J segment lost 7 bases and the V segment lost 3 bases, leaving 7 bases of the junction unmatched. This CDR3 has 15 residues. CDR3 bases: TGCAGTGCTAGGACTAGCGGGAGAGGTTGGAATGAGCAGTTCTTC. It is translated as CSARTSGRGWNEQFF.

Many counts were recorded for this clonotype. CDR3 region: CSASRQVTNTGELFF. Here the CDR3 DNA reads TGCAGTGCTAGCCGACAGGTTACGAACACCGGGGAGCTGTTTTTT. The J gene is TRBJ2-2, the V gene TRBV20-1, with D tentatively TRBD1 (6 bases). The CDR3 is 15 amino acids. CDR1 is DFQATT, CDR2 SNEGSKA, per germline (reference sequence). Trimming left V 3 bases short and J 0 bases short, with 11 bases between.

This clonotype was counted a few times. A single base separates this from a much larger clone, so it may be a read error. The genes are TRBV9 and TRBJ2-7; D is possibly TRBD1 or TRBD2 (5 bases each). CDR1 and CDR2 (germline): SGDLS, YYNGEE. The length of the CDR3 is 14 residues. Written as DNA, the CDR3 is TGTGCCTGCAGCCGGGACCCTAGTTCCTACGAGCAGTACTTC. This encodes CACSRDPSSYEQYF.

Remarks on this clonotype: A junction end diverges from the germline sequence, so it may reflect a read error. CDR3 DNA sequence: TGCAGCGCCGATAGGGCGACAGGGCCAGATACGCTGTATTTT. It is translated as CSADRATGPDTLYF. The rearrangement links TRBV29-1 to TRBJ2-3, with TRBD1 matching over 7 bases. The CDR3 contains 14 residues. Germline CDR1 is SQVTM and CDR2 is ANQGSEA.

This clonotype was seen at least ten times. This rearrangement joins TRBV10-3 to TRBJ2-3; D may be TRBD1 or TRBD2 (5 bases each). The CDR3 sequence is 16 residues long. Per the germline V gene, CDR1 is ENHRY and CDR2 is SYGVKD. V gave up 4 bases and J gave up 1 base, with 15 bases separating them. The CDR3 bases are TGTGCCATCAGTGGGGACGGACTCCCTCGCACAGATACGCAGTATTTT. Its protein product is CAISGDGLPRTDTQYF.

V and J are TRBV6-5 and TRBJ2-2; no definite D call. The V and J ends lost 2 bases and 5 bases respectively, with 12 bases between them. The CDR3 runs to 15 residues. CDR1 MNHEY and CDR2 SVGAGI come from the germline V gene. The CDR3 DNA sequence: TGTGCCAGCAGTTACAGGGAAGGAAGGACCGGGGAGCTGTTTTTT. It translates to CASSYREGRTGELFF.

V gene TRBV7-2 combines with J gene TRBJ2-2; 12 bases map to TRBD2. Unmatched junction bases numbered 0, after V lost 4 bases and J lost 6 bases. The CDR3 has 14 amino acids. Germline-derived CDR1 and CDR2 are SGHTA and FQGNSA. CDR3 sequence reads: CASSSSGGAGELFF. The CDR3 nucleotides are TGTGCCAGCAGCTCTAGCGGGGGGGCCGGGGAGCTGTTTTTT.

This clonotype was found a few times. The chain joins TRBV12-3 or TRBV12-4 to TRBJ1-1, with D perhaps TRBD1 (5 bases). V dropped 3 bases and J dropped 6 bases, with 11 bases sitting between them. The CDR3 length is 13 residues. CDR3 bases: TGTGCCAGCAGTTTTAACCGGGGCGCTGAAGCTTTCTTT. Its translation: CASSFNRGAEAFF.

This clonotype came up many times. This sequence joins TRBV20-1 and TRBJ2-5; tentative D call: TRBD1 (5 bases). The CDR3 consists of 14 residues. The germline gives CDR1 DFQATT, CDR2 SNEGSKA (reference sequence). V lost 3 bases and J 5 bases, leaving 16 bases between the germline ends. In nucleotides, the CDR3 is TGCAGTGCTAGGAGGCTGACCTGGGGCGAGACCCAGTACTTC. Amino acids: CSARRLTWGETQYF.

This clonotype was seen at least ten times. This CDR3 is CASSYLFLAYEQYF. The CDR3 DNA sequence: TGTGCCAGCAGTTACCTCTTTCTGGCCTACGAGCAGTACTTC. This chain joins TRBV6-2 or TRBV6-3 and TRBJ2-7, with D unclear. CDR1 and CDR2 (germline): MNHEY, SVGEGT. The CDR3 loop spans 14 amino acids. V lost 2 bases and J 2 bases, leaving 10 bases between the germline ends.